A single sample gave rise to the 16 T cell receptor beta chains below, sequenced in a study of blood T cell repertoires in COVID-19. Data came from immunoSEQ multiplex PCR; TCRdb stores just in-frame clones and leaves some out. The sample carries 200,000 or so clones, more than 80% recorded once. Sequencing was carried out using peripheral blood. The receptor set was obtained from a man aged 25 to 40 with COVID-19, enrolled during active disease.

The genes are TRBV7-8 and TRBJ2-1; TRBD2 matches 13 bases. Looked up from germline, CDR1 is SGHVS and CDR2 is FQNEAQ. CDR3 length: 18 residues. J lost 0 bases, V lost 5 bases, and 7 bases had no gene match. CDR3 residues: CASSQGTSGISSYNEQFF. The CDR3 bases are TGTGCCAGCAGCCAGGGGACTAGCGGGATCAGCTCCTACAATGAGCAGTTCTTC.

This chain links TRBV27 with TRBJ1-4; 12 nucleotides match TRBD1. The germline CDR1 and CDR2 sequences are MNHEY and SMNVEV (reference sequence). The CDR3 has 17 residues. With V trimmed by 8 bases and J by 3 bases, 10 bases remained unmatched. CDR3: CASAPGQGATANEKLFF. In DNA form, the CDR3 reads TGTGCCAGCGCCCCGGGACAGGGGGCGACCGCTAATGAAAAACTGTTTTTT.

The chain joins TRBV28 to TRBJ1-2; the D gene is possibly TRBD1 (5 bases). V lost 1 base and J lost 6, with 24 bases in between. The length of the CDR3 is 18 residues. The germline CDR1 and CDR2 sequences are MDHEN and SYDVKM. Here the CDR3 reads CASSLLGAPRGDRNGYTF. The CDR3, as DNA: TGTGCCAGCAGTTTATTAGGGGCCCCACGCGGGGATCGGAATGGCTACACCTTC.

The DNA for the CDR3 is TGCGCCAGCAGCCAAGATTCCCCCAAGGCTAGCGGACACAATGAGCAGTTCTTC. Translated: CASSQDSPKASGHNEQFF. The V and J genes are TRBV4-1 and TRBJ2-1, with TRBD2 matching 7 bases. The J segment lost 5 bases and the V segment lost 0 bases, leaving 13 bases of the junction unmatched. The CDR3 is 18 residues long. Per the germline V gene, CDR1 is MGHRA and CDR2 is YSYEKL.

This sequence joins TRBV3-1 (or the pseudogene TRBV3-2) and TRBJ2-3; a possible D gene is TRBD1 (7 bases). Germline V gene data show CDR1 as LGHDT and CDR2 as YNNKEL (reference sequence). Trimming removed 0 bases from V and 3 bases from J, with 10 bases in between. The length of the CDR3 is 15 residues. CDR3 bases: TGTGCCAGCAGCCAAGATCAGGGGGGAACAGATACGCAGTATTTT. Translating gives CASSQDQGGTDTQYF.

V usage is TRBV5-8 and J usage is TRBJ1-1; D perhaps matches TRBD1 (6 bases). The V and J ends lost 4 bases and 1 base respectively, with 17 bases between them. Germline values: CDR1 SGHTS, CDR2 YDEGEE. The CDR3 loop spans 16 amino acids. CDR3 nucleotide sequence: TGTGCCAGCAGCCTCGGGAGGGGGTGGAGGAACACTGAAGCTTTCTTT. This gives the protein CASSLGRGWRNTEAFF.

The CDR3 here is CASSPPWATSSYEQYF. CDR3 nucleotide sequence: TGTGCCAGCAGCCCCCCGTGGGCCACCAGCTCCTACGAGCAGTACTTC. The genes are TRBV14 and TRBJ2-7; D gene ambiguous. The CDR3 consists of 16 residues. Germline V gives CDR1 SGHDN, CDR2 FVKESK. Trimming took 4 bases from V and 0 from J, leaving 16 bases between them.

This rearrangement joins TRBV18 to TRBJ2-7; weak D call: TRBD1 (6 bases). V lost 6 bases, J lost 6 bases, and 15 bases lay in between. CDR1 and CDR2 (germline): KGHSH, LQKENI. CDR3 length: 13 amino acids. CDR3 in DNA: TGTGCCAGCTCTCCGACAGGACCTGGCGAGCAGTACTTC. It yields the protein CASSPTGPGEQYF.

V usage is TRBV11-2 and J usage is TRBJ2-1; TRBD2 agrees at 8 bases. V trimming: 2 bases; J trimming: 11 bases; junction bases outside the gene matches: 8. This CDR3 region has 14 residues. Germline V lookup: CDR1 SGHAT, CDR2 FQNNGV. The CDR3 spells CASSLLLAESKQFF. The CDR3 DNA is TGTGCCAGCAGCTTACTACTAGCGGAGTCAAAGCAGTTCTTC. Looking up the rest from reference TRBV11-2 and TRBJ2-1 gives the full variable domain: EAGVAQSPRYKIIEKRQSVAFWCNPISGHATLYWYQQILGQGPKLLIQFQNNGVVDDSQLPKDRFSAERLKGVDSTLKIQPAKLEDSAVYLCASSLLLAESKQFFGPGTRLTVL.

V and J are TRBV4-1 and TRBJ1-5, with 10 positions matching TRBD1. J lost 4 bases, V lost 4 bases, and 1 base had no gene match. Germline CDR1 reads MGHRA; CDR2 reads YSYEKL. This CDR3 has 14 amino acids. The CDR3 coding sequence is TGCGCCAGCAGCCGGACAGGGGGTAATCAGCCCCAGCATTTT. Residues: CASSRTGGNQPQHF.

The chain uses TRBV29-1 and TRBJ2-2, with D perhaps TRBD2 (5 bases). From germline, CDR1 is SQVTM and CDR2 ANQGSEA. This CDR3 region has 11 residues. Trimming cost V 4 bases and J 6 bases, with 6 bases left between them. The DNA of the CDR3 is TGCAGCGTTGCCGGGGCCGGGGAGCTGTTTTTT. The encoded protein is CSVAGAGELFF.

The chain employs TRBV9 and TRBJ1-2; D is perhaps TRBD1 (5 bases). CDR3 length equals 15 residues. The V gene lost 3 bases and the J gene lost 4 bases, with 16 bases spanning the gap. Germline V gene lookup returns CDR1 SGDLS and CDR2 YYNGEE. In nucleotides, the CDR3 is TGTGCCAGCAGCGAACCCGGGCAGGGAGGCTATGGCTACACCTTC. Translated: CASSEPGQGGYGYTF.

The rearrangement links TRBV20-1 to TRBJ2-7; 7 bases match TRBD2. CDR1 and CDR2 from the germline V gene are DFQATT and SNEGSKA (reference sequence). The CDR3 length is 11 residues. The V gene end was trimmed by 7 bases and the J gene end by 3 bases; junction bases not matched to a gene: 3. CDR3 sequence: CSGGTNYEQYF. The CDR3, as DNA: TGCAGTGGGGGGACTAACTACGAGCAGTACTTC.

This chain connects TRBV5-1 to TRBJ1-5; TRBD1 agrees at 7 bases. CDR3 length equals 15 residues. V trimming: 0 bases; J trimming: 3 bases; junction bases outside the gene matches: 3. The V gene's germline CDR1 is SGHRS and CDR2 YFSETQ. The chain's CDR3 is CASSLEGQFNQPQHF. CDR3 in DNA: TGCGCCAGCAGCTTGGAGGGACAGTTCAATCAGCCCCAGCATTTT.

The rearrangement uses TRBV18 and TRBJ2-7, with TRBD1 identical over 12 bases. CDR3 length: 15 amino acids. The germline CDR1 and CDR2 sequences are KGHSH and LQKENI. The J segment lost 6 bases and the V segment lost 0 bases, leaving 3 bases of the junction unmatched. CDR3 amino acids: CASSPPGTGGSEQYF. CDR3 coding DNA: TGTGCCAGCTCACCACCTGGGACAGGGGGCTCCGAGCAGTACTTC. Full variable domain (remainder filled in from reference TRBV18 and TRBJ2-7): NAGVMQNPRHLVRRRGQEARLRCSPMKGHSHVYWYRQLPEEGLKFMVYLQKENIIDESGMPKERFSAEFPKEGPSILRIQQVVRGDSAAYFCASSPPGTGGSEQYFGPGTRLTVT.

The CDR3 spells CASSQDNRGWSAGTEQFF. The CDR3 bases are TGCGCCAGCAGCCAAGATAACCGAGGGTGGAGCGCGGGGACTGAGCAGTTCTTC. The chain recombines TRBV4-1 with TRBJ2-1; perhaps TRBD2 as D (6 bases). The V end was cut by 0 bases, the J end by 9 bases, with 24 bases between. This CDR3 has 18 amino acids. The germline gives CDR1 MGHRA, CDR2 YSYEKL.